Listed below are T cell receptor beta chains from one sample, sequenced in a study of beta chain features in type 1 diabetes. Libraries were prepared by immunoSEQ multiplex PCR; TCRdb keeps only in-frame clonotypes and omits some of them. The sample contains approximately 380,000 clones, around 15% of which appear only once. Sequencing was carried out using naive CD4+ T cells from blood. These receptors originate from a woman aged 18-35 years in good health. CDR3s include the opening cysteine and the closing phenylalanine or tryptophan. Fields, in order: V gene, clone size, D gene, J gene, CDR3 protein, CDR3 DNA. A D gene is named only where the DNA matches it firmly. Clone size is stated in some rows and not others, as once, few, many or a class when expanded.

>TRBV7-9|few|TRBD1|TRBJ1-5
CASSSVGQVNQPQHF
TGTGCCAGCAGCTCCGTCGGACAGGTAAATCAGCCCCAGCATTTT
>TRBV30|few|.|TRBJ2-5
CAWSVLNQETQYF
TGTGCCTGGAGTGTACTCAACCAAGAGACCCAGTACTTC
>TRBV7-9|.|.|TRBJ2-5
CASSPQSTTQYF
TGTGCCAGCAGCCCACAATCCACGACCCAGTACTTC
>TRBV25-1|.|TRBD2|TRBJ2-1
CASGLAGGGEQFF
TGTGCCAGCGGACTAGCGGGAGGGGGGGAGCAGTTCTTC
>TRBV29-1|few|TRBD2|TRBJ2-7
CSVVRTSGQEYF
TGCAGCGTTGTGAGGACTAGCGGACAGGAGTACTTC
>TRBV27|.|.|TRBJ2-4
CASSLNAGLAKNIQYF
TGTGCCAGCAGTCTAAACGCGGGACTAGCCAAAAACATTCAGTACTTC
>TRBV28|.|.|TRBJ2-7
CASSQGSGAAVHEQYF
TGTGCCAGCAGCCAGGGCTCGGGAGCTGCGGTTCACGAGCAGTACTTC
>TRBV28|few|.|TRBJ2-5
CASSLFGAQYF
TGTGCCAGCAGTTTATTCGGTGCCCAGTACTTC
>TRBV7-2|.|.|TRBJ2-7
CASSPSSEQYF
TGTGCCAGCAGCCCCTCCAGCGAGCAGTACTTC
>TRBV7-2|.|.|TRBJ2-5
CASSLSVPGKETQYF
TGTGCCAGCAGCTTATCGGTACCGGGTAAAGAGACCCAGTACTTC
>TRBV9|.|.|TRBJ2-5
CASSSQQETQYF
TGTGCCAGCAGCTCACAGCAAGAGACCCAGTACTTC
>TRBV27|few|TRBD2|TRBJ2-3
CASREPPGGPTDTQYF
TGTGCCAGCAGAGAACCCCCGGGAGGACCCACAGATACGCAGTATTTT
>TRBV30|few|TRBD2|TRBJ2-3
CAWSDTSGRTDTQYF
TGTGCCTGGAGCGACACTAGCGGGAGGACAGATACGCAGTATTTT
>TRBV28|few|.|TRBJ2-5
CATQRAGAQETQYF
TGTGCCACTCAGAGGGCAGGAGCTCAAGAGACCCAGTACTTC
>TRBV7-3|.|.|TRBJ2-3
CASSLKTGINGDTQYF
TGTGCCAGCAGCTTAAAAACAGGGATAAACGGGGATACGCAGTATTTT
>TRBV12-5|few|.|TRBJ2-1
CASGVNEANEQFF
TGTGCTAGTGGTGTGAACGAGGCGAATGAGCAGTTCTTC
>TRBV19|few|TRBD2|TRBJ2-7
CASSINRRGLSYEQYF
TGTGCCAGTAGTATAAACAGAAGGGGACTATCCTACGAGCAGTACTTC